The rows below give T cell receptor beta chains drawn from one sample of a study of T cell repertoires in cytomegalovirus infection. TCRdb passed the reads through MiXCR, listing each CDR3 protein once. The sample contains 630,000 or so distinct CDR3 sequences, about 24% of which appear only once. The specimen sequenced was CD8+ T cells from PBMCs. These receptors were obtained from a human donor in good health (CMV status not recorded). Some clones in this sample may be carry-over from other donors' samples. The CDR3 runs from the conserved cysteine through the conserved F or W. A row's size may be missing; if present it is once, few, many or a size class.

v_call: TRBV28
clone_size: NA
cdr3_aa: CASSFLENSPLHF

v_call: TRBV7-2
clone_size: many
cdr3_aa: CASSLGGRITDTQYF

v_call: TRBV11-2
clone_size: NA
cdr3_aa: CASSMGQYEQYF

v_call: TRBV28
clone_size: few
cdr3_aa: CASSANRGSEKLFF

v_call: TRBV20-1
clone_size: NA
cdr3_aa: CSAEGLAEETQYF

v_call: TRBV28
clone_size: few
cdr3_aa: CASSVKPVGETQYF

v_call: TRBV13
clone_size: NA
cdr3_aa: CASSQQGDTQYF

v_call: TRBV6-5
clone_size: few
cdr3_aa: CASSHGGGAPLEQFF

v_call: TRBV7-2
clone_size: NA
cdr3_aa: CTSSSTPWGWFDEQFF

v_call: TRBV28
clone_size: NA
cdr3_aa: CASSRQVLGYNEQFF

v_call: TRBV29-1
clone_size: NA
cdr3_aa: CSEQGADVYGYTF

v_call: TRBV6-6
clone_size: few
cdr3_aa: CASSYPDSNYGYTF

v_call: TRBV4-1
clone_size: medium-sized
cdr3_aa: CASSQVQGYQPQHF

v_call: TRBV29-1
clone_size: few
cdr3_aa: CSALHVYGYTF

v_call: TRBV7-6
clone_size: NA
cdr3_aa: CASSFGEGMNTEAFF

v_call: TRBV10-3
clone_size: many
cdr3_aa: CAISNSGTGKILSSYNEQFF

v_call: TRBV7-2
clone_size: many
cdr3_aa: CASSLNRGRETQYF

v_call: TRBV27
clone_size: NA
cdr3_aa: CASAGGNSNQPQHF

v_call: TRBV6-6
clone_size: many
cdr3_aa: CASSYSGTGVPADKNTEAFF

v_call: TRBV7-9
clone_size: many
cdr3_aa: CASSPPLAGGRDTQYF

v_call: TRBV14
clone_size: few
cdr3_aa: CASSQGDSQETQYF

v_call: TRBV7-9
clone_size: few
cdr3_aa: CASSPRTSGGNGGSYNEQFF

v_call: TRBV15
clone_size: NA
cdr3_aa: CATSRHRTGGYNEQFF

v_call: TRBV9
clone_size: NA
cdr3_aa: CASSLTGQPNTEAFF

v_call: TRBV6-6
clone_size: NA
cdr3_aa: CASSYGFQETQYF

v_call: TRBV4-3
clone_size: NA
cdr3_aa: CASSQNGGRGLQDTQYF

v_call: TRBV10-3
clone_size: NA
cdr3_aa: CAISEFPARELFF

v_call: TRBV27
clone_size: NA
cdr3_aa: CASGSYHRGANEQFF

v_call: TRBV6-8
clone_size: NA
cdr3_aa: CASSPLSIPGELFF

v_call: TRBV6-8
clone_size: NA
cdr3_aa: CASSYSSRNEQFF

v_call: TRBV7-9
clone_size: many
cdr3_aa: CASSSAPVGSGGGRSTDTQYF

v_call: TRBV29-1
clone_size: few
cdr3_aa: CSVETGGHGTGELFF

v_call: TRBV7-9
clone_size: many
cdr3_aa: CASSLPGPPSDTQYF

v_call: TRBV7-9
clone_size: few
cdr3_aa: CASSHPGDGETQYF

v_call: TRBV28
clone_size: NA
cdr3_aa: CASSPGQGFSYNEQFF

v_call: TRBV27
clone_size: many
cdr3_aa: CASSLVAENTGELFF

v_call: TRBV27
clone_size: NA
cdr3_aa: CASTKRGGFDEQFF

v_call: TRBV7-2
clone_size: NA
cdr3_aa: CASSLGLAGLRETQYF

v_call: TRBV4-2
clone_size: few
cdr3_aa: CASSQDGGQGYNEQFF

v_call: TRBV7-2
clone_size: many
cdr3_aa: CASSLSSGNFQETQYF

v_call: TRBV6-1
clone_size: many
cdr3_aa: CASSFSTYSAGETQYF

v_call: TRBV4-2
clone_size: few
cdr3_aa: CASSQATGGGDYGYTF

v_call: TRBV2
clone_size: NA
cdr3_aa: CASSDTTSGTQYF

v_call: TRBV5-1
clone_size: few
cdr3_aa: CASSLGGGPYQPQHF

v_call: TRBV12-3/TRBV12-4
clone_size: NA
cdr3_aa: CASSLGKGYGYTF

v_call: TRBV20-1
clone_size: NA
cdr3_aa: CSARVSLPGTARYEQFF

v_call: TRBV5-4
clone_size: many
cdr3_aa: CASSPRTSGGADEQFF

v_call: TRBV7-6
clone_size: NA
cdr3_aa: CASSVKGGSYNEQFF

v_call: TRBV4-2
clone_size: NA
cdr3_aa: CASSQDGQVKRDEQYF

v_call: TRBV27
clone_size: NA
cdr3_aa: CASTHSGANVLTF

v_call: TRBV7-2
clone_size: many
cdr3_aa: CASSFSRGLSSGNTIYF

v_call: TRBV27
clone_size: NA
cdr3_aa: CASRNKSYEQYF

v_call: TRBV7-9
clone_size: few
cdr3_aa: CASSLGRASSYNEQFF

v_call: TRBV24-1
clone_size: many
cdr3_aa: CATSSGAQDNEQFF

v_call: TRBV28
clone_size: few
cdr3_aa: CASTTWQGSRGRSGNTIYF

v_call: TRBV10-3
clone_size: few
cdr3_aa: CAITSDITNTEAFF

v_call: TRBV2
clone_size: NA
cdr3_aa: CASTPGYEQYF

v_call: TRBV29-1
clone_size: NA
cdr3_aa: CSVEGGMGANVLTF

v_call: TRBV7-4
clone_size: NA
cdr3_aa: CVSSLLLDRQQETQYF

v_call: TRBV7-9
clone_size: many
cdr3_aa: CASSYSLGPNSYNEQFF